These 15 T cell receptor beta chains were sequenced from one sample in a study of CD8+ T cells in alopecia areata. RNA was isolated and reverse transcribed to cDNA, the sequencing template. Method: immunoSEQ multiplex PCR; TCRdb's copy keeps in-frame clones and lacks some. The sample yields about 190,000 clones, just under 60% seen once. This material consisted of CD4+ T cells sorted from blood, taken at week 0. These receptors were taken from a human donor with alopecia areata.

The V call is TRBV14, the J call TRBJ1-6, with unresolved D. V gave up 3 bases and J gave up 4 bases, with 4 bases separating them. The CDR3 covers 13 residues. CDR1 and CDR2 from the germline V gene are SGHDN and FVKESK. CDR3 DNA: TGTGCCAGCAGCCAGGGTTATAATTCACCCCTCCACTTT. Residues: CASSQGYNSPLHF.

This clone has just a few counts. The genes are TRBV29-1 and TRBJ2-4; D possibly corresponds to TRBD2 (6 bases). There are 15 residues in the CDR3. Trimming took 7 bases from V and 3 from J, leaving 19 bases between them. The germline V gene encodes CDR1 SQVTM and CDR2 ANQGSEA. CDR3 protein: CSAIAPRGGKNIQYF. In DNA form, the CDR3 reads TGCAGCGCAATTGCGCCAAGGGGAGGCAAAAACATTCAGTACTTC.

V is TRBV30 and J is TRBJ2-7, with 9 nucleotides matching TRBD1. Germline-derived CDR1 and CDR2 are GTSNPN and SVGIG (reference sequence). The V and J ends lost 5 bases and 1 base, in that order; junction bases with no gene match: 6. The CDR3 extends over 14 amino acids. The CDR3 DNA follows: TGTGCCTGGGCGAGGACAGGGGTGTCCTACGAGCAGTACTTC. Its protein is CAWARTGVSYEQYF.

The chain joins TRBV2 to TRBJ2-5, with 8 bases identical to TRBD1. V shed 8 bases, J shed 5 bases, and the junction held 7 bases outside the gene matches. Germline assignment: CDR1 SNHLY and CDR2 FYNNEI. The CDR3 runs to 13 residues. In DNA form, the CDR3 reads TGTGCCAGCCCGGACAGGGACAGGGAGACCCAGTACTTC. Its translation is CASPDRDRETQYF.

This clone has a handful of counts. The chain carries TRBV5-1 and TRBJ2-3; tentatively, D is TRBD1 (6 bases). V lost 7 bases to trimming and J lost 4 bases, with 19 bases between them. Germline V gene lookup returns CDR1 SGHRS and CDR2 YFSETQ. There are 15 residues in the CDR3. The CDR3 DNA reads TGCGCCAGCCAAAGCCGGGTTGGGGGCCCAGATACGCAGTATTTT. Its translation is CASQSRVGGPDTQYF. Full variable domain (outside the CDR3, taken from reference TRBV5-1 and TRBJ2-3): KAGVTQTPRYLIKTRGQQVTLSCSPISGHRSVSWYQQTPGQGLQFLFEYFSETQRNKGNFPGRFSGRQFSNSRSEMNVSTLELGDSALYLCASQSRVGGPDTQYFGPGTRLTVL.

The chain is built from TRBV5-1 and TRBJ2-3; a possible D gene is TRBD1 (6 bases). TRBJ1-5 explains the end of the DNA better; the J call may be wrong. Germline loops: CDR1 SGHRS, CDR2 YFSETQ. This CDR3 is 14 amino acids long. In DNA form, the CDR3 reads TGCGCCAGCAATTTCGGGGGGGCCACAGATACGCAGCATTTT. This translates into CASNFGGATDTQHF.

With respect to this clone: Distinct nucleotide sequences in the sample also encode this CDR3. This chain's CDR3 is CASSLDSSYNSPLHF. As DNA, the CDR3 is TGCGCCAGCAGCTTGGACAGCTCCTATAATTCACCCCTCCACTTT. This sequence joins TRBV5-1 and TRBJ1-6; D not certain. The germline V gene encodes CDR1 SGHRS and CDR2 YFSETQ. V lost 0 bases and J lost 0, with 4 bases in between. The CDR3 totals 15 residues.

Only a few counts were recorded for this clone. This sequence joins TRBV10-3 and TRBJ2-7, with 10 bases fitting TRBD1. CDR3 length: 14 residues. The V and J ends lost 6 bases and 2 bases, in that order; junction bases with no gene match: 4. CDR1 is ENHRY, CDR2 SYGVKD, per germline. The CDR3 loop is CAIRGDRGTYEQYF. The CDR3 DNA reads as TGTGCCATCAGAGGGGACAGGGGAACCTACGAGCAGTACTTC.

This clone showed up just a few times. The V call is TRBV5-1, the J call TRBJ2-5; D is uncertain. This CDR3 has 16 amino acids. Trimming removed 6 bases at V and 1 base at J, with 19 bases between. Germline lookup yields CDR1 SGHRS and CDR2 YFSETQ. The CDR3 DNA follows: TGCGCCAGCACCCCGGAGCCTACCCCTAGCCAAGAGACCCAGTACTTC. It encodes CASTPEPTPSQETQYF.

V gene TRBV10-3 combines with J gene TRBJ1-2; 8 bases are shared with TRBD1. Germline V gives CDR1 ENHRY, CDR2 SYGVKD. The V segment lost 6 bases and the J segment 4 bases; nucleotides outside the gene matches: 7. The CDR3 consists of 14 residues. The CDR3 DNA follows: TGTGCCATCAGATATGACAGGGGAGGCTATGGCTACACCTTC. Translating it yields CAIRYDRGGYGYTF.

The chain uses TRBV7-3 and TRBJ2-3; D remains unclear. The CDR3 totals 11 residues. The germline V and J ends were trimmed by 4 bases and 14 bases, with 13 bases remaining between them. Germline values: CDR1 SGHTA, CDR2 FQGTGA. The CDR3 region is CASSSGLKWYF. The CDR3 DNA reads TGTGCCAGCAGCTCGGGCCTTAAATGGTATTTT.

In this sample, this clone turned up once. This sequence joins TRBV29-1 and TRBJ2-1, with D maybe TRBD2 (7 bases). The germline gives CDR1 SQVTM, CDR2 ANQGSEA. This CDR3 is built from 15 residues. V shed 4 bases and J shed 1 base, with 14 bases lying between them. CDR3 amino acids: CSVAPGGRSYNEQFF. Here the CDR3 DNA reads TGCAGCGTTGCCCCGGGGGGCCGGTCCTACAATGAGCAGTTCTTC.

This rearrangement joins TRBV7-8 to TRBJ1-5, with D possibly being TRBD1 (5 bases). CDR1 SGHVS and CDR2 FQNEAQ come from the germline V gene. The CDR3 sequence is 18 residues long. Trimming removed 4 bases from V and 0 bases from J, with 19 bases in between. The CDR3, as DNA: TGTGCCAGCAGCTCCATGCTAGAGGGGATTTATAGCAATCAGCCCCAGCATTTT. This translates into CASSSMLEGIYSNQPQHF. The whole variable domain, remainder taken from reference TRBV7-8 and TRBJ1-5, is GAGVSQSPRYKVAKRGQDVALRCDPISGHVSLFWYQQALGQGPEFLTYFQNEAQLDKSGLPSDRFFAERPEGSVSTLKIQRTQQEDSAVYLCASSSMLEGIYSNQPQHFGDGTRLSIL.

There are a few counts of this clone. The J gene is TRBJ2-3, the V gene TRBV15; 7 bases fit TRBD1. CDR3 size: 17 residues. Germline values: CDR1 LNHNV, CDR2 YYDKDF (reference sequence). V was clipped by 3 bases and J by 3 bases; unmatched bases: 12. CDR3 in DNA: TGTGCCACCAGCAGCTGGACAGGAGCGGAGGAAACAGATACGCAGTATTTT. Translating it yields CATSSWTGAEETDTQYF. Combining the CDR3 with reference TRBV15 and TRBJ2-3 gives the whole variable domain DAMVIQNPRYQVTQFGKPVTLSCSQTLNHNVMYWYQQKSSQAPKLLFHYYDKDFNNEADTPDNFQSRRPNTSFCFLDIRSPGLGDTAMYLCATSSWTGAEETDTQYFGPGTRLTVL.

This clone was counted a few times. The chain has TRBV19 and TRBJ2-1; 7 positions agree with TRBD1. The CDR3 spans 13 residues. CDR1 LNHDA and CDR2 SQIVND come from the germline V gene (reference sequence). Trimming at V came to 5 bases and at J to 10 bases, leaving 8 bases not matched to a gene. The CDR3 protein is CASSAGTAREQFF. CDR3 bases: TGTGCCAGTAGTGCCGGGACAGCCAGAGAGCAGTTCTTC.